Presented here are 32 T cell receptor beta chains from one specimen sequenced in a study of graft-versus-host responses after intestinal transplantation. The method was immunoSEQ multiplex PCR; TCRdb's version includes in-frame clones alone and lacks a portion of them. The sample lists around 23,000 clones; 80% to 90% were seen once. Here the sequenced sample was PBMCs, taken 450 to 490 days after intestinal transplant. The receptors were gathered from a human patient who received an intestinal transplant, so some T cells may come from the graft donor.

V usage is TRBV19 and J usage is TRBJ2-3, with 9 bases matching TRBD1. This CDR3 is built from 17 residues. V gave up 2 bases and J gave up 3 bases; unmatched junction bases: 9. Looked up from germline, CDR1 is LNHDA and CDR2 is SQIVND (reference sequence). CDR3 amino acids: CASSILEGTGLTDTQYF. In DNA form, the CDR3 reads TGTGCCAGTAGTATATTAGAGGGGACAGGGCTGACAGATACGCAGTATTTT. Variable domain in full (rest from reference TRBV19 and TRBJ2-3): DGGITQSPKYLFRKEGQNVTLSCEQNLNHDAMYWYRQDPGQGLRLIYYSQIVNDFQKGDIAEGYSVSREKKESFPLTVTSAQKNPTAFYLCASSILEGTGLTDTQYFGPGTRLTVL.

This CDR3 is CARSPPQYEQYF. The CDR3 coding sequence is TGTGCCAGGAGCCCTCCTCAATACGAGCAGTACTTC. This chain uses TRBV6-4 with TRBJ2-7; no clear D gene. The germline V and J ends were trimmed by 9 bases and 4 bases, with 13 bases remaining between them. The CDR3 has 12 amino acids. The V gene's germline CDR1 is MRHNA and CDR2 SNTAGT.

This chain links TRBV19 with TRBJ1-3; 7 bases are shared with TRBD1. Trimming removed 3 bases from V and 4 bases from J; junction bases left unmatched: 3. Germline loops: CDR1 LNHDA, CDR2 SQIVND (reference sequence). The CDR3 is 14 residues long. CDR3 coding DNA: TGTGCCAGTAGTATTACAGGGGCAGGAAACACCATATATTTT. Amino acids: CASSITGAGNTIYF.

The rearrangement links TRBV6-5 to TRBJ2-5, with D possibly matching TRBD2 (5 bases). V lost 2 bases, J lost 4 bases, and 11 bases lay in between. CDR3 length: 14 residues. CDR1 and CDR2 (germline): MNHEY, SVGAGI. CDR3 nucleotides: TGTGCCAGCAGTTACCTGGGAGTAGGAGAGACCCAGTACTTC. Its translation: CASSYLGVGETQYF.

The V call is TRBV19, the J call TRBJ2-7; 7 positions agree with TRBD1. The CDR3 spans 14 residues. The V gene's germline CDR1 is LNHDA and CDR2 SQIVND (reference sequence). Trimming removed 4 bases from V and 4 bases from J; junction bases left unmatched: 7. The CDR3, as DNA: TGTGCCAGTAGTAGAAGGACAGGATTTTACGAGCAGTACTTC. The encoded protein is CASSRRTGFYEQYF.

The chain joins TRBV19 to TRBJ2-7; 10 positions agree with TRBD1. V lost 8 bases, J lost 0 bases, and 7 bases stayed unmatched. CDR3 length: 15 amino acids. Germline V gene lookup returns CDR1 LNHDA and CDR2 SQIVND (reference sequence). The CDR3 DNA reads as TGTGCCAGTGCTACCGGGACAGGGGCCTCCTACGAGCAGTACTTC. Protein product: CASATGTGASYEQYF.

The chain has TRBV6-5 and TRBJ2-3, with no clear D. The CDR3 covers 13 residues. Germline V CDR1 and CDR2: MNHEY, SVGAGI. V was shortened by 8 bases and J by 2 bases, with 11 bases between the two germline ends. This CDR3 reads CASRSGYTDTQYF. The CDR3 DNA sequence: TGTGCCAGCCGGTCGGGTTACACAGATACGCAGTATTTT.

The chain couples TRBV12-5 to TRBJ1-1; D call uncertain. Germline V CDR1 and CDR2: LGHNT, FRNRAP. V was clipped by 0 bases and J by 0 bases, with 11 bases between them. The CDR3 runs 16 residues. CDR3 nucleotides: TGTGCTAGTGGTTTGGTAATTGGGCAGTTGAACACTGAAGCTTTCTTT. Residues: CASGLVIGQLNTEAFF.

The rearrangement uses TRBV6-5 and TRBJ1-3; tentative D call: TRBD1 (5 bases). Germline V gene sequence: CDR1 MNHEY, CDR2 SVGAGI. This CDR3 contains 15 residues. The CDR3 reads CASGGRGPGRNTIYF. The CDR3 nucleotides read TGTGCGAGCGGGGGAAGAGGGCCTGGGAGGAACACCATATATTTT.

The sample holds a few counts of this clone. The gene calls are TRBV4-1 and TRBJ2-1; TRBD2 matches at 13 bases. The CDR3 sequence is 17 residues long. Germline CDR1 is MGHRA and CDR2 is YSYEKL. Trimming at V came to 0 bases and at J to 5 bases, leaving 4 bases not matched to a gene. CDR3 DNA: TGCGCCAGCAGCCAAGATCCGGGACTAGCGGGGAACAATGAGCAGTTCTTC. Its translation is CASSQDPGLAGNNEQFF.

V is TRBV27 and J is TRBJ2-7; 7 bases align to TRBD1. Germline V lookup: CDR1 MNHEY, CDR2 SMNVEV (reference sequence). The length of the CDR3 is 13 residues. V lost 5 bases, J lost 2 bases, and 3 bases stayed unmatched. The CDR3 sequence is CASSMGQPYEQYF. The CDR3 nucleotides are TGTGCCAGCAGTATGGGACAGCCCTACGAGCAGTACTTC.

This rearrangement joins TRBV6-1 to TRBJ2-5, with 9 bases lining up with TRBD1. Germline CDR1 MNHNS, CDR2 SASEGT. The CDR3 has 14 amino acids. Unmatched junction bases numbered 7, after V lost 6 bases and J lost 5 bases. CDR3 region: CASRGQGPLETQYF. The CDR3 DNA is TGTGCCAGCAGAGGACAGGGGCCCTTGGAGACCCAGTACTTC.

The chain carries TRBV7-8 and TRBJ2-3; maybe TRBD2 (6 bases). CDR1 and CDR2 (germline): SGHVS, FQNEAQ. The CDR3 is 22 amino acids. V was cut by 5 bases and J by 8 bases, with 41 bases left in between. The CDR3 DNA sequence: TGTGCCAGCAGCCTGCCTCACTCGGAGTGGGACCTACTATCGGACTACCCGGGTACGCAGTATTTT. It is translated as CASSLPHSEWDLLSDYPGTQYF.

This chain uses TRBV6-5 with TRBJ2-3; tentatively, D is TRBD2 (6 bases). CDR3 length equals 14 residues. V shed 2 bases and J shed 0 bases, with 6 bases lying between them. The germline V gene has CDR1 MNHEY and CDR2 SVGAGI. CDR3 amino acids: CASSYAGSTDTQYF. The DNA for the CDR3 is TGTGCCAGCAGTTACGCGGGGAGCACAGATACGCAGTATTTT.

This clone was detected only once. The J gene is TRBJ2-3, the V gene TRBV28; D is unclear. This CDR3 comprises 12 residues. V was shortened by 2 bases and J by 5 bases, with 5 bases between the two germline ends. Germline CDR1 and CDR2: MDHEN and SYDVKM. The CDR3 nucleotides read TGTGCCAGCAGTTTAGATCTAGATACGCAGTATTTT. It yields the protein CASSLDLDTQYF.

This sequence joins TRBV19 and TRBJ2-7, with D perhaps matching TRBD2 (6 bases). Germline CDR1 LNHDA, CDR2 SQIVND (reference sequence). This CDR3 comprises 16 residues. V gave up 5 bases and J gave up 4 bases, with 21 bases separating them. The CDR3 protein is CASSPRDSTAKYEQYF. The CDR3 DNA reads TGTGCCAGTAGTCCCCGGGACTCCACCGCCAAATACGAGCAGTACTTC.

This rearrangement joins TRBV11-2 to TRBJ2-2, with D possibly matching TRBD2 (6 bases). CDR1 and CDR2 from the germline V gene are SGHAT and FQNNGV. CDR3 length: 15 amino acids. V lost 5 bases and J lost 7, with 17 bases in between. The CDR3 sequence is CASSPLREPVGELFF. DNA of the CDR3: TGTGCCAGCAGCCCCCTCCGGGAGCCCGTCGGGGAGCTGTTTTTT.

This clone was observed a few times. The chain combines TRBV15 with TRBJ2-7; D perhaps matches TRBD1 (6 bases). V was pared by 7 bases and J by 3 bases, with 16 bases between. CDR3 length: 14 residues. CDR1 is LNHNV, CDR2 YYDKDF, per germline (reference sequence). The CDR3 region is CATKRTAGNYEQYF. CDR3 nucleotides: TGTGCCACCAAGAGGACAGCCGGGAACTACGAGCAGTACTTC.

This chain joins TRBV5-1 and TRBJ2-5; D not certain. The J call is uncertain, as TRBJ2-7 better fits the DNA end. Germline V lookup: CDR1 SGHRS, CDR2 YFSETQ. The CDR3 length is 15 residues. The CDR3 loop is CASSLEEPWGYEQYF. CDR3 DNA sequence: TGCGCCAGCAGCTTGGAAGAACCTTGGGGCTACGAGCAGTACTTC.

The genes are TRBV9 and TRBJ2-2; TRBD2 aligns across 8 bases. With V trimmed by 6 bases and J by 6 bases, 7 bases remained unmatched. Per the germline V gene, CDR1 is SGDLS and CDR2 is YYNGEE. CDR3 size: 14 residues. This CDR3 is CASNSGLGAGELFF. The DNA for the CDR3 is TGTGCCAGCAACTCGGGACTAGGAGCCGGGGAGCTGTTTTTT.

The chain recombines TRBV28 with TRBJ1-2; possible D gene TRBD1, 6 bases. This CDR3 has 15 amino acids. Per the germline V gene, CDR1 is MDHEN and CDR2 is SYDVKM. Deletions cut 6 bases from V and 4 bases from J, with 18 bases between. DNA for the CDR3: TGTGCCAGCAGCGCCCGGGGGCGCTTTGGCTATGGCTACACCTTC. It translates to CASSARGRFGYGYTF.

The chain recombines TRBV2 with TRBJ2-7; 9 bases map to TRBD2. This CDR3 region has 16 residues. The V and J ends lost 4 bases and 4 bases, in that order; junction bases with no gene match: 11. Germline CDR1 SNHLY, CDR2 FYNNEI. DNA of the CDR3: TGTGCCAGCAGTGGCATCGGGCGGGAGGGCGAGTACGAGCAGTACTTC. This translates into CASSGIGREGEYEQYF.

The V call is TRBV6-5, the J call TRBJ1-2, with D tentatively TRBD1 (6 bases). The CDR3 length is 14 residues. Per the germline V gene, CDR1 is MNHEY and CDR2 is SVGAGI. Trimming took 4 bases from V and 5 from J, leaving 14 bases between them. CDR3 DNA: TGTGCCAGCAGTTGGGGGGCAGGGATATATGGCTACACCTTC. Translated: CASSWGAGIYGYTF.

The V gene is TRBV6-1, the J gene TRBJ2-3; 7 bases are shared with TRBD1. The germline CDR1 and CDR2 sequences are MNHNS and SASEGT. V was pared by 5 bases and J by 5 bases, with 10 bases of the junction left unmatched. This CDR3 comprises 15 residues. The CDR3 DNA follows: TGTGCCAGCAGTCGCCGGACAGGCGCAAGAGATACGCAGTATTTT. As protein: CASSRRTGARDTQYF.

V and J are TRBV29-1 and TRBJ1-1; no clear D gene. Looked up from germline, CDR1 is SQVTM and CDR2 is ANQGSEA. V lost 1 base and J lost 1, with 10 bases in between. The CDR3 runs 14 residues. CDR3 nucleotide sequence: TGCAGCGTTGAAGTTGGGAGGTCGAACACTGAAGCTTTCTTT. Encoded protein: CSVEVGRSNTEAFF. The variable domain in full, with the rest retrieved from reference TRBV29-1 and TRBJ1-1, is SAVISQKPSRDICQRGTSLTIQCQVDSQVTMMFWYRQQPGQSLTLIATANQGSEATYESGFVIDKFPISRPNLTFSTLTVSNMSPEDSSIYLCSVEVGRSNTEAFFGQGTRLTVV.

The V gene is TRBV27, the J gene TRBJ2-7, with D perhaps matching TRBD1 or TRBD2 (5 bases each). The CDR3 consists of 16 residues. Germline lookup yields CDR1 MNHEY and CDR2 SMNVEV (reference sequence). V lost 3 bases to trimming and J lost 5 bases, with 20 bases between them. CDR3 residues: CASSFFSGQGNNEQYF. The CDR3 DNA reads as TGTGCCAGCAGTTTCTTCTCGGGGCAGGGCAACAACGAGCAGTACTTC.

The rearrangement uses TRBV28 and TRBJ2-5, with D tentatively TRBD1 or TRBD2 (5 bases each). Germline CDR1 and CDR2: MDHEN and SYDVKM. This CDR3 is built from 12 residues. V was clipped by 6 bases and J by 3 bases, with 8 bases between them. The CDR3 loop is CASSRGEETQYF. The CDR3 bases are TGTGCCAGCAGCCGAGGGGAAGAGACCCAGTACTTC.

The table lists this clone with a few counts. V gene TRBV5-1 combines with J gene TRBJ2-7; tentative D call: TRBD2 (5 bases). This CDR3 spans 15 amino acids. Germline CDR1 and CDR2: SGHRS and YFSETQ. The germline V and J ends were trimmed by 1 base and 6 bases, with 17 bases remaining between them. The CDR3 DNA sequence: TGCGCCAGCAGCTTGAACGGGCAGGCGGGTGGCGAGCAGTACTTC. It codes for CASSLNGQAGGEQYF.

Only one count was recorded for this clone. The chain recombines TRBV21-1 with TRBJ2-1; the table's TRBD1 call for D was not verified on the DNA. TRBV21-1 is a listed pseudogene. The CDR3 spans 15 residues. CDR3 protein: CASSRTGTVDNEQFF. CDR3 bases: TGTGCCAGCAGCCGGACCGGGACAGTAGACAATGAGCAGTTCTTC.

This chain uses TRBV18 with TRBJ1-1, with 8 bases that match TRBD1. V was clipped by 1 base and J by 7 bases; unmatched bases: 8. The CDR3 is 15 residues long. Germline V lookup: CDR1 KGHSH, CDR2 LQKENI. The CDR3 here is CASSPQGQELNEAFF. The CDR3 nucleotides read TGTGCCAGCTCACCACAGGGACAGGAGTTGAATGAAGCTTTCTTT. Combining the CDR3 with reference TRBV18 and TRBJ1-1 gives the whole variable domain NAGVMQNPRHLVRRRGQEARLRCSPMKGHSHVYWYRQLPEEGLKFMVYLQKENIIDESGMPKERFSAEFPKEGPSILRIQQVVRGDSAAYFCASSPQGQELNEAFFGQGTRLTVV.

This clone was observed a single time. The genes are TRBV19 and TRBJ2-7; a possible D gene is TRBD2 (6 bases). CDR1 is LNHDA, CDR2 SQIVND, per germline (reference sequence). The CDR3 extends over 15 amino acids. Trimming left V 8 bases short and J 4 bases short, with 21 bases between. CDR3 coding DNA: TGTGCCAGTGCCCCGTCGGGAGCGGTTCCTTACGAGCAGTACTTC. Translating gives CASAPSGAVPYEQYF. The whole variable domain, filled in from reference TRBV19 and TRBJ2-7, reads DGGITQSPKYLFRKEGQNVTLSCEQNLNHDAMYWYRQDPGQGLRLIYYSQIVNDFQKGDIAEGYSVSREKKESFPLTVTSAQKNPTAFYLCASAPSGAVPYEQYFGPGTRLTVT.

This chain uses TRBV11-2 with TRBJ2-1; TRBD2 agrees at 14 bases. Germline loops: CDR1 SGHAT, CDR2 FQNNGV. This CDR3 is built from 16 residues. With 5 bases clipped from V and 7 bases from J, the junction kept 7 bases outside the gene matches. In DNA, the CDR3 is TGTGCCAGCAGCCACGGGACTAGCGGGAGTGGTAATGAGCAGTTCTTC. It specifies CASSHGTSGSGNEQFF.